Following are 29 T cell receptor beta chains from one sample sequenced in a study of T cells after yellow fever vaccination (dated by TCRdb to 2018 to 2020). The library was prepared using 5' RACE. The instrument was an Illumina HiSeq 2500. TCRdb itself trimmed the public reads at Q25 with fastp, ran MiXCR and retained productive beta chains. Rows matching on CDR3 protein sequence are summarized as one entry with the most common DNA and genes. This sample comprises hundreds of thousands of distinct CDR3 sequences, over 9% of them detected only once. 14% to 15% of the sample is in the top ten clones. In the paper's terms, the treatment or condition label means: live attenuated yellow fever vaccine strain. The sequenced sample was PBMCs, obtained on the day of the yellow fever booster vaccination. These receptors all stem from a man aged 30 to 45 who received the YFV17D yellow fever vaccine.

The genes are TRBV11-1 and TRBJ2-5, with D perhaps matching TRBD1 (6 bases). V lost 2 bases, J lost 4 bases, and 26 bases lay in between. CDR3 size: 19 residues. The germline gives CDR1 SGHAT, CDR2 FQDESV (reference sequence). CDR3 DNA sequence: TGTGCCAGCAGCTTATTGCCCAAGTTCCCGTCAGGGGATTCAGAGACCCAGTACTTC. Protein: CASSLLPKFPSGDSETQYF.

The chain combines TRBV6-5 with TRBJ2-7; D possibly corresponds to TRBD2 (6 bases). Trimming shortened V by 0 bases and J by 2 bases, and 14 bases separated the two germline ends. There are 16 residues in the CDR3. Germline CDR1 reads MNHEY; CDR2 reads SVGAGI. The CDR3 DNA is TGTGCCAGCAGTTACTCGTCTGCTAGCGCAACCTACGAGCAGTACTTC. It is translated as CASSYSSASATYEQYF.

This clonotype appeared a few times. The rearrangement uses TRBV20-1 and TRBJ1-1, with 9 bases matching TRBD1. With 2 bases clipped from V and 5 bases from J, the junction kept 9 bases outside the gene matches. This CDR3 is 15 amino acids long. Germline CDR1 reads DFQATT; CDR2 reads SNEGSKA (reference sequence). This chain's CDR3 is CSARSPQGAGTEAFF. The CDR3 bases are TGCAGTGCTAGAAGTCCACAGGGGGCGGGAACTGAAGCTTTCTTT.

This clonotype showed up many times. The V call is TRBV12-3 or TRBV12-4, the J call TRBJ2-7; the match to TRBD2 covers 8 bases. V trimming: 8 bases; J trimming: 3 bases; junction bases outside the gene matches: 15. The CDR3 runs 16 residues. The CDR3 bases are TGTGCCAGCGCCTTTGCTAGCGGGCAGGATATCTACGAGCAGTACTTC. Its protein is CASAFASGQDIYEQYF.

V and J are TRBV7-8 and TRBJ2-1, with TRBD2 as a possible D gene (8 bases). The germline V and J ends were trimmed by 1 base and 5 bases, with 24 bases remaining between them. Germline assignment: CDR1 SGHVS and CDR2 FQNEAQ. The CDR3 totals 19 residues. The CDR3 here is CASSLVAGQRRNLHNEQFF. The CDR3 nucleotides read TGTGCCAGCAGCTTAGTAGCGGGACAGCGGAGAAACTTGCACAATGAGCAGTTCTTC.

The chain couples TRBV4-2 to TRBJ1-3; no clear D gene. The V gene lost 0 bases and the J gene lost 0 bases, with 12 bases spanning the gap. Germline V gives CDR1 LGHNA, CDR2 YNFKEQ. The CDR3 contains 17 residues. The CDR3, as DNA: TGTGCCAGCAGCCAAGATGGAAGAGCCAGCTCTGGAAACACCATATATTTT. Its protein is CASSQDGRASSGNTIYF.

In its sample, this clonotype was seen a few times. The chain joins TRBV5-5 to TRBJ2-7; 7 bases agree with TRBD1. Germline V lookup: CDR1 SGHKS, CDR2 YYEKEE (reference sequence). The CDR3 is made up of 13 amino acids. The V and J ends lost 3 bases and 6 bases, in that order; junction bases with no gene match: 6. The DNA for the CDR3 is TGTGCCAGCAGCTGGGGGACAGTCGGCGAGCAGTACTTC. Residues: CASSWGTVGEQYF.

This clonotype was counted only a few times. The V and J genes are TRBV6-1 and TRBJ1-2; D possibly corresponds to TRBD1 (5 bases). Germline V gives CDR1 MNHNS, CDR2 SASEGT. The V gene lost 6 bases and the J gene lost 4 bases, with 15 bases spanning the gap. CDR3 length equals 14 residues. The CDR3 DNA sequence: TGTGCCAGCAGCCTCCAGGGACCGCGCTATGGCTACACCTTC. Translation: CASSLQGPRYGYTF.

This clonotype has only a few counts. The rearrangement joins TRBV14 to TRBJ2-1, with D possibly called TRBD1 or TRBD2 (5 bases each). Trimming pared 4 bases from V and 6 bases from J, leaving 13 bases between. The CDR3 is 14 amino acids. CDR1 and CDR2 (germline): SGHDN, FVKESK. CDR3 sequence reads: CASSPGGVGNEQFF. The CDR3 coding sequence is TGTGCCAGCAGCCCTGGGGGAGTGGGCAATGAGCAGTTCTTC.

This clonotype showed up just a few times. CDR3 DNA sequence: TGTGCCAATCCCCGGACCGGAACGACAATGAATTCACCCCTCCACTTT. Protein product: CANPRTGTTMNSPLHF. The chain is built from TRBV6-7 and TRBJ1-6; D not certain. TRBV6-7 is given ORF status, its function remaining uncertain. V lost 10 bases and J lost 7, with 23 bases in between. The CDR3 is 16 amino acids.

There are a few counts of this clonotype. V gene TRBV20-1 combines with J gene TRBJ2-1; TRBD2 aligns across 8 bases. The V segment lost 7 bases and the J segment 7 bases; nucleotides outside the gene matches: 12. The germline V gene has CDR1 DFQATT and CDR2 SNEGSKA (reference sequence). The CDR3 is 14 amino acids. CDR3 bases: TGCAGTGTGGCCTCCGGGACTAGACTGAATGAGCAGTTCTTC. This sequence encodes CSVASGTRLNEQFF.

V is TRBV7-2 and J is TRBJ2-1; 10 bases align to TRBD2. There are 16 residues in the CDR3. The V and J ends lost 1 base and 8 bases, in that order; junction bases with no gene match: 8. CDR1 SGHTA and CDR2 FQGNSA come from the germline V gene. This chain's CDR3 is CASSLVVSGRSDEQFF. CDR3 DNA: TGTGCCAGCAGCTTAGTTGTTAGCGGGAGGTCGGATGAGCAGTTCTTC. Filled out from reference TRBV7-2 and TRBJ2-1, the complete variable domain reads GAGVSQSPSNKVTEKGKDVELRCDPISGHTALYWYRQSLGQGLEFLIYFQGNSAPDKSGLPSDRFSAERTGGSVSTLTIQRTQQEDSAVYLCASSLVVSGRSDEQFFGPGTRLTVL.

This clonotype has more than one count but fewer than ten. V is TRBV11-2 and J is TRBJ1-1; 8 bases are a match to TRBD1. Germline trimming cut 0 bases from V and 4 bases from J; bases unmatched to any gene: 4. The CDR3 sequence is 15 residues long. Germline V gives CDR1 SGHAT, CDR2 FQNNGV. This CDR3 is CASSLEAGGFTEAFF. The CDR3 coding sequence is TGTGCCAGCAGCTTAGAGGCAGGGGGCTTCACTGAAGCTTTCTTT. Using reference TRBV11-2 and TRBJ1-1 for the parts outside the CDR3, the full variable domain is EAGVAQSPRYKIIEKRQSVAFWCNPISGHATLYWYQQILGQGPKLLIQFQNNGVVDDSQLPKDRFSAERLKGVDSTLKIQPAKLEDSAVYLCASSLEAGGFTEAFFGQGTRLTVV.

The chain joins TRBV25-1 to TRBJ2-7; TRBD1 agrees at 7 bases. The CDR3 sequence is 15 residues long. The germline CDR1 and CDR2 sequences are MGHDK and SYGVNS. Trimming removed 6 bases from V and 3 bases from J; junction bases left unmatched: 11. The CDR3 spells CASSPLTGLSYEQYF. DNA of the CDR3: TGTGCCAGCAGCCCTCTGACAGGGTTAAGCTACGAGCAGTACTTC.

This clonotype was observed many times. V gene TRBV4-1 combines with J gene TRBJ2-1, with TRBD2 matching over 8 bases. The CDR3 is made up of 14 amino acids. The germline CDR1 and CDR2 sequences are MGHRA and YSYEKL. The V gene end was trimmed by 4 bases and the J gene end by 7 bases; junction bases not matched to a gene: 6. The CDR3 reads CASSPWRGENEQFF. CDR3 DNA: TGCGCCAGCAGCCCGTGGCGGGGGGAGAATGAGCAGTTCTTC.

This clonotype has only a few counts. V is TRBV6-2 or TRBV6-3 and J is TRBJ2-1, with D perhaps TRBD2 (6 bases). This CDR3 spans 15 amino acids. The V and J ends lost 4 bases and 2 bases respectively, with 12 bases between them. Germline V gives CDR1 MNHEY, CDR2 SVGEGT. CDR3 in amino acids: CASSSGTFPYNEQFF. The CDR3 DNA reads as TGTGCCAGCAGTTCCGGGACTTTCCCCTACAATGAGCAGTTCTTC.

This clonotype was detected only a few times. At one boundary the junction diverges from the germline segment, which might be a read error. This chain uses TRBV20-1 with TRBJ1-3, with unresolved D. Germline assignment: CDR1 DFQATT and CDR2 SNEGSKA (reference sequence). CDR3 length: 11 amino acids. CDR3 sequence: CAGFSGNTIYF. For the CDR3, the DNA is TGTGCGGGCTTCTCTGGAAACACCATATATTTT.

This clonotype has more than one count but fewer than ten. This chain uses TRBV28 with TRBJ1-2, with D tentatively TRBD1 (5 bases). CDR3 length: 12 amino acids. In germline, CDR1 is MDHEN, CDR2 SYDVKM. The V end was cut by 5 bases, the J end by 8 bases, with 12 bases between. The CDR3, as DNA: TGTGCCAGCAGTGGTTGGGGCGGCGGCTACACCTTC. This sequence encodes CASSGWGGGYTF.

This rearrangement joins TRBV12-3 or TRBV12-4 to TRBJ2-7, with 11 bases fitting TRBD2. The length of the CDR3 is 14 residues. After removal of 8 bases from V and 5 bases from J, the junction contained 8 bases not matched to a gene. The CDR3, as DNA: TGTGCCAGCGGATTAGCGGGAGGGCCACACGAGCAGTACTTC. As protein: CASGLAGGPHEQYF.

The chain couples TRBV11-2 to TRBJ2-5, with 8 bases aligning to TRBD1. The CDR3 length is 15 residues. V gave up 7 bases and J gave up 4 bases; unmatched junction bases: 11. The germline gives CDR1 SGHAT, CDR2 FQNNGV. The CDR3 sequence: CASTVLGTGGETQYF. DNA for the CDR3: TGTGCCAGCACCGTGCTCGGGACAGGTGGAGAGACCCAGTACTTC.

V is TRBV24-1 and J is TRBJ2-1; D is unclear. Germline V gene data show CDR1 as KGHDR and CDR2 as SFDVKD. With 5 bases removed from V and 3 bases from J, the gap between germline ends came to 7 bases. The CDR3 runs to 13 residues. CDR3 sequence: CATSVVDYNEQFF. The CDR3, as DNA: TGTGCCACCAGTGTCGTGGACTACAATGAGCAGTTCTTC.

This clonotype turned up a few times. The chain recombines TRBV12-3 or TRBV12-4 with TRBJ2-7; TRBD2 might be the D (5 bases). V lost 3 bases and J 7 bases, leaving 10 bases between the germline ends. This CDR3 is 12 amino acids long. CDR3 coding DNA: TGTGCCAGCAGTTTTGGGAGTGGAGAGCAGTACTTC. Translated: CASSFGSGEQYF.

This chain connects TRBV11-2 to TRBJ2-7; a possible D gene is TRBD1 (6 bases). The CDR3 has 14 residues. Germline values: CDR1 SGHAT, CDR2 FQNNGV. The V end lost 2 bases, the J end lost 2 bases, and 10 bases lay between the germline ends. This chain's CDR3 is CASSLYRVAYEQYF. The CDR3 nucleotides are TGTGCCAGCAGCTTATACAGGGTAGCCTACGAGCAGTACTTC.

There are a few counts of this clonotype. This chain joins TRBV20-1 and TRBJ2-7; maybe TRBD2 (5 bases). The CDR3 runs to 13 residues. Per the germline V gene, CDR1 is DFQATT and CDR2 is SNEGSKA (reference sequence). Trimming took 3 bases from V and 6 from J, leaving 15 bases between them. The CDR3, as DNA: TGCAGTGCTAGGCGTCCCGGAGGAAGCGAGCAGTACTTC. It encodes CSARRPGGSEQYF.

This clonotype was picked up a small number of times. The chain couples TRBV20-1 to TRBJ1-2; D is unclear. There are 12 residues in the CDR3. The germline gives CDR1 DFQATT, CDR2 SNEGSKA (reference sequence). V gave up 4 bases and J gave up 4 bases, with 10 bases separating them. CDR3 DNA: TGCAGTGCTATTAAGGAGGGCTATGGCTACACCTTC. Protein: CSAIKEGYGYTF.

This clonotype turned up a few times. Here the CDR3 DNA reads TGCAGCGGGCGGACTAGCGGGAGCCGCGAGCAGTACTTC. This codes for CSGRTSGSREQYF. V and J are TRBV29-1 and TRBJ2-7, with 13 bases that match TRBD2. CDR1 SQVTM and CDR2 ANQGSEA come from the germline V gene. Trimming cost V 7 bases and J 6 bases; bases outside gene matches: 6. The CDR3 has 13 amino acids.

There are a few counts of this clonotype. The chain has TRBV7-3 and TRBJ2-7; 9 bases align to TRBD2. CDR1 SGHTA and CDR2 FQGTGA come from the germline V gene. Losses at the gene ends were 1 base for V and 5 bases for J; bases not matched to a gene: 9. The CDR3 loop spans 16 amino acids. This chain's CDR3 is CASSLSSGTSFNEQYF. CDR3 DNA: TGTGCCAGCAGCTTAAGTTCCGGGACTAGCTTCAACGAGCAGTACTTC.

The genes are TRBV30 and TRBJ2-1; no firm D call. CDR3 length: 14 residues. Germline V lookup: CDR1 GTSNPN, CDR2 SVGIG (reference sequence). V lost 0 bases, J lost 6 bases, and 12 bases lay in between. The CDR3 region is CAWSVLSWGNEQFF. For the CDR3, the DNA is TGTGCCTGGAGTGTACTGTCATGGGGCAATGAGCAGTTCTTC.

This clonotype was seen only a few times. The CDR3 DNA reads TGCGCCAGCAGTCGGGACACCGCAACTAATGAAAAACTGTTTTTT. It codes for CASSRDTATNEKLFF. The gene calls are TRBV5-1 and TRBJ1-4; D might be TRBD1 (6 bases). The CDR3 sequence is 15 residues long. CDR1 and CDR2 (germline): SGHRS, YFSETQ. Trimming removed 5 bases from V and 0 bases from J, with 11 bases in between. Based on the CDR3 plus reference TRBV5-1 and TRBJ1-4, the full variable domain is KAGVTQTPRYLIKTRGQQVTLSCSPISGHRSVSWYQQTPGQGLQFLFEYFSETQRNKGNFPGRFSGRQFSNSRSEMNVSTLELGDSALYLCASSRDTATNEKLFFGSGTQLSVL.